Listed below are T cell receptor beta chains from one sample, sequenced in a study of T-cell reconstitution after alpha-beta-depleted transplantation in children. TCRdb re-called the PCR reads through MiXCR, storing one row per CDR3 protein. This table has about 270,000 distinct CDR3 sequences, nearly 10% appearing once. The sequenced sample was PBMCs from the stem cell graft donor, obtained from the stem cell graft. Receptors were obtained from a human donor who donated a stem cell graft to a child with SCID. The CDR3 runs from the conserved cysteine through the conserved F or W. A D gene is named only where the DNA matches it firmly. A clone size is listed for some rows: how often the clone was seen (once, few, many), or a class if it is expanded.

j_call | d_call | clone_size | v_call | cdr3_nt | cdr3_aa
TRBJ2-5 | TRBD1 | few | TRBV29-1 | TGCAGCGCTCGGACAGGGAGCAACCAAGAGACCCAGTACTTC | CSARTGSNQETQYF
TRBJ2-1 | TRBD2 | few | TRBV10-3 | TGTGCCATCCGACCCGGGGGGACTGAGCAGTTCTTC | CAIRPGGTEQFF
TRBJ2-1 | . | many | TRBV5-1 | TGCGCCAGCAGTATTAGGGTCAATGAGCAGTTCTTC | CASSIRVNEQFF
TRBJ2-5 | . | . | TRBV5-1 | TGCGCCAGCAGCTCCCTTGATGCAGCGCAAGAGACCCAGTACTTC | CASSSLDAAQETQYF
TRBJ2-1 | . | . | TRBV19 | TGTGCCAGTGTGAATTCCGGATTCCACAATGAGCAGTTCTTC | CASVNSGFHNEQFF
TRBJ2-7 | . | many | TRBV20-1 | TGCAGTGCTCGTCTGGGGTCCTACGAGCAGTACTTC | CSARLGSYEQYF
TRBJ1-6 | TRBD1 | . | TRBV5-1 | TGCGCCAGCAGCTTTGGGGACAGGGGTTATAATTCACCCCTCCACTTT | CASSFGDRGYNSPLHF
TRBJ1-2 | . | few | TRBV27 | TGTGCCAGCAGTTTAAAGGGTTTTCTTTCTGGCTACACCTTC | CASSLKGFLSGYTF
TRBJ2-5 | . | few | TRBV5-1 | TGCGCCAGCAGCGCGCCAGGGACCCAGTACTTC | CASSAPGTQYF
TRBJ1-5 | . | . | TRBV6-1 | TGTGCCAGCAGTGAAACCTCCCGCCCGCCCCAGCATTTT | CASSETSRPPQHF
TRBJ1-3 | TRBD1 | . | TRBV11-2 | TGTGCCAGCAGCCCGGGGACAGGGGCTGGAAACACCATATATTTT | CASSPGTGAGNTIYF
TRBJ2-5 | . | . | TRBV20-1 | TGCAGTGCTATGGACAGAAAAGAGACCCAGTACTTC | CSAMDRKETQYF
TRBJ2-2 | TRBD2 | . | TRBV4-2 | TGTGCCAGCAGCCAAGAGCCGGGACTAGCGAACACCGGGGAGCTGTTTTTT | CASSQEPGLANTGELFF
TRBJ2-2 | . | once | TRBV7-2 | TGTGCCAGCAGCCGCCCAAGATGGGAGCTGTTTTTT | CASSRPRWELFF
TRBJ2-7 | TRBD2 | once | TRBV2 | TGTGCCAGCAGTACACCGGGACTAGCTACCTACGAGCAGTACTTC | CASSTPGLATYEQYF
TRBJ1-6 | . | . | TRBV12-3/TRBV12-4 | TGTGCCAGCAGTTTAGGTTCAGGGAGGTTTAATTCACCCCTCCACTTT | CASSLGSGRFNSPLHF
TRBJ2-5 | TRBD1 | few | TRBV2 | TGTGCCAGCAGTGAGACTTTGACAGGGGGCGGCGGGACCCAGTACTTC | CASSETLTGGGGTQYF
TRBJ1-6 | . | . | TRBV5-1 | TGCGCCAGCAGCGGTTCTCAGAGCTCCTATAATTCACCCCTCCACTTT | CASSGSQSSYNSPLHF
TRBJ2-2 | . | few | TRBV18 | TGTGCCAGCTCACCAAGGACGACGAACACCGGGGAGCTGTTTTTT | CASSPRTTNTGELFF
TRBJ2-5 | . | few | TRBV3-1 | TGTGCCAGCAGCCAATCCCGAGGACCAAGGGAGACCCAGTACTTC | CASSQSRGPRETQYF
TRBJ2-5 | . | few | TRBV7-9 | TGTGCCAGCAGCCGCGGACAGCACGAAGAGACCCAGTACTTC | CASSRGQHEETQYF
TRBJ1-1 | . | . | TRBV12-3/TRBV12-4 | TGTGCCAGCAGTAGAATTGAAGCTTTCTTT | CASSRIEAFF
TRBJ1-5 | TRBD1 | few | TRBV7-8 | TGTGCCAGCAGCTTCTCCGGGACAGGGGGGAATCAGCCCCAGCATTTT | CASSFSGTGGNQPQHF
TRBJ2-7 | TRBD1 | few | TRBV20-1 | TGCAGTGCTAGTGGATACCGGGACAGCGGCGAGCAGTACTTC | CSASGYRDSGEQYF
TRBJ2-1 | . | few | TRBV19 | TGTGCCAGTAGTGCTGACTGGTCTCGGTATGAGCAGTTCTTC | CASSADWSRYEQFF
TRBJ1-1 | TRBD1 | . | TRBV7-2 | TGTGCCAGCAGTTGGGGCGTGACAGGGTATACTGAAGCTTTCTTT | CASSWGVTGYTEAFF
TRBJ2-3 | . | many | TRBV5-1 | TGCGCCAGCAGCGACACAGGGGATACGCAGTATTTT | CASSDTGDTQYF
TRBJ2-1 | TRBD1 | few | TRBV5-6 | TGTGCCAGCAGCCACTCCCCCGGGACAGGGGGATACAATGAGCAGTTCTTC | CASSHSPGTGGYNEQFF
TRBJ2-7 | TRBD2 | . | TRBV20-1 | TGCAGTGCTAGAGTGGGCGGACTAGCGGTAACCGAAACCTACGAGCAGTACTTC | CSARVGGLAVTETYEQYF
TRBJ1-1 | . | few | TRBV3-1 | TGTGCCAGCAGCCGGGCGACTGAAGCTTTCTTT | CASSRATEAFF
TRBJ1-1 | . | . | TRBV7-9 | TGTGCCAGCACCCCACGACAGGCGACTAACACTGAAGCTTTCTTT | CASTPRQATNTEAFF
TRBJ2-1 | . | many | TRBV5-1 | TGCGCCAGCAGCTTGGGAGGTCACAATGAGCAGTTCTTC | CASSLGGHNEQFF
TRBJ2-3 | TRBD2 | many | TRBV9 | TGTGCCAGCAGCCCTGGACTAGCTGCGACAGATACGCAGTATTTT | CASSPGLAATDTQYF
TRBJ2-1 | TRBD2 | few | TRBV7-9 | TGTGCCAGCAGCATGAGGACTAGCGGGGGGTCGAATGAGCAGTTCTTC | CASSMRTSGGSNEQFF
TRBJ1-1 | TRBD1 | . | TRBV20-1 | TGCAGTGCTAGGACAGGGTCGGAAGCTTTCTTT | CSARTGSEAFF
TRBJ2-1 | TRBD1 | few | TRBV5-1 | TGCGCCAGCAGCGTGACAGGGCAATACAATGAGCAGTTCTTC | CASSVTGQYNEQFF
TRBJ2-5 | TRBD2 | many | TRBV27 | TGTGCCAGCAGTTTATATGGGACTAGCGGACAAGAGACCCAGTACTTC | CASSLYGTSGQETQYF
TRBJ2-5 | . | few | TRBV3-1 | TGTGCCAGCAGCCATTCCTCAGAGACCCAGTACTTC | CASSHSSETQYF
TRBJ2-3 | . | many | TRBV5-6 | TGTGCCAGCAGCTTGGAAGGAGGCACCACAGATACGCAGTATTTT | CASSLEGGTTDTQYF
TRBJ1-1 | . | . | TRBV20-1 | TGCAGTGCTAGGGATCTTTATTTCAAGGGATACACTGAAGCTTTCTTT | CSARDLYFKGYTEAFF
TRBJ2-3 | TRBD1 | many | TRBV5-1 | TGCGCCAGCAGCTACGGGACAGTGGAAACAGATACGCAGTATTTT | CASSYGTVETDTQYF
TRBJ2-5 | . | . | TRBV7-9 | TGTGCCAGCAGCTCGAAGACCCAGTACTTC | CASSSKTQYF
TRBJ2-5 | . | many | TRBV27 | TGTGCCAGCAGTGGGGGACTGATCGAGACCCAGTACTTC | CASSGGLIETQYF
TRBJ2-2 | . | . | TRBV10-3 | TGTGCCATCAAGTTACAACAGGGCACCGGGGAGCTGTTTTTT | CAIKLQQGTGELFF
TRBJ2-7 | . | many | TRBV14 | TGTGCCAGCAGTCTCGGATCATTCTACGAGCAGTACTTC | CASSLGSFYEQYF
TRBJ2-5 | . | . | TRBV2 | TGTGCCAGCATAGACGGCAGGGGCCGCGCGGGGGAGACCCAGTACTTC | CASIDGRGRAGETQYF
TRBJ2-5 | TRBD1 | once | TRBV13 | TGTGCCAGCAGCACTGAACAGGGGGCACAACAAGAGACCCAGTACTTC | CASSTEQGAQQETQYF
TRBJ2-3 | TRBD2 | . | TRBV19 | TGTGCCAGCGCTCGTACTAGCGGGGGTCAGGATACGCAGTATTTT | CASARTSGGQDTQYF
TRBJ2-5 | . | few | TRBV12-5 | TGTGCTAGTGGTTTGATAGGGACCCAGTACTTC | CASGLIGTQYF
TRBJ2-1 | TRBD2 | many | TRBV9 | TGTGCCAGCAGCGCTCGGGGGGAACCCGACAATGAGCAGTTCTTC | CASSARGEPDNEQFF
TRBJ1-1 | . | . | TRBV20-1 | TGCAGTGCAACAGTGTGGAACACTGAAGCTTTCTTT | CSATVWNTEAFF